This is a list of T cell receptor beta chains from one sample in a study of T cells after yellow fever vaccination. MiXCR was run by TCRdb on the 5' RACE reads, yielding one entry per CDR3 protein. Seen here are around 360,000 distinct CDR3 sequences, roughly 10% observed once, and the top ten hold roughly 18%. The sequences come from PBMCs, collected on the day of the first yellow fever vaccination. Source of these receptors: a man between 18 and 29 years old who received the YFV17D yellow fever vaccine. Both conserved end residues are part of each CDR3. The D gene is left open where the match is weak. Size tells how often a clone was seen (once, few, many) or the class of an expanded clone, and some rows leave it out.

TRBJ2-1 | TRBV7-2 | TRBD2 | . | TGTGCCAGCAGCTTCAGCGGGGGGCTAGGAAAGGAGCAGTTCTTC | CASSFSGGLGKEQFF
TRBJ2-5 | TRBV7-6 | . | few | TGTGCCAGCAGCTTAGTGTGGCAAGAGACCCAGTACTTC | CASSLVWQETQYF
TRBJ2-2 | TRBV9 | . | many | TGTGCCAGCAGCTTAAAGAAAAGGGGGGTAGACACCGGGGAGCTGTTTTTT | CASSLKKRGVDTGELFF
TRBJ1-1 | TRBV12-3/TRBV12-4 | . | . | TGTGCCAGCAGTTTCTCCCCTGGACTCCAGAACACTGAAGCTTTCTTT | CASSFSPGLQNTEAFF
TRBJ1-5 | TRBV5-6 | . | . | TGTGCCAGCAGCACTGGGGGGGCTCAGCCCCAGCATTTT | CASSTGGAQPQHF
TRBJ2-2 | TRBV20-1 | . | . | TGCAGTGCTAGAGATCCTGCGGGATCCGGGGAGCTGTTTTTT | CSARDPAGSGELFF
TRBJ2-1 | TRBV12-3/TRBV12-4 | . | . | TGTGCCAGCACCCGGGGGCCGGGAGAGAATGAGCAGTTCTTC | CASTRGPGENEQFF
TRBJ2-1 | TRBV15 | TRBD2 | few | TGTGCCACCAGCAGGGGCACGCGGGGGGGGGAGCAGTTCTTC | CATSRGTRGGEQFF
TRBJ1-5 | TRBV6-2/TRBV6-3 | . | few | TGTGCCAGCAGCCGAACGGTAGGGCCCCAGCATTTT | CASSRTVGPQHF
TRBJ1-1 | TRBV30 | . | . | TGTGCCTGGAGTATCACCTTTGGGAACACTGAAGCTTTCTTT | CAWSITFGNTEAFF
TRBJ2-7 | TRBV18 | TRBD1 | few | TGTGCCAGCTCACCGGGGACAGGTCCAACCTACGAGCAGTACTTC | CASSPGTGPTYEQYF
TRBJ1-5 | TRBV7-3 | . | . | TGTGCCAGCAGCTTATCTGGGGGTCAGCCCCAGCATTTT | CASSLSGGQPQHF
TRBJ2-5 | TRBV4-3 | . | . | TGCGCCAGCAGCCAAGATTCGAAGACAGGCACAAAGACCAAGTACTTC | CASSQDSKTGTKTKYF
TRBJ2-3 | TRBV5-1 | TRBD2 | . | TGCGCCAGCAGCGCTCGGACTAGCGGGGTGCGCACAGATACGCAGTATTTT | CASSARTSGVRTDTQYF
TRBJ2-1 | TRBV28 | TRBD2 | few | TGTGCCAGCATCGGACAGGCACTAGCGGGGATCCATGAGCAGTTCTTC | CASIGQALAGIHEQFF
TRBJ2-3 | TRBV4-3 | . | few | TGCGCCAGCAGCCAAGAGCATTCGGACCGCCCAGATACGCAGTATTTT | CASSQEHSDRPDTQYF
TRBJ1-1 | TRBV15 | . | . | TGTGCCACCAGCAGGGGCGGAGGGACGAACACTGAAGCTTTCTTT | CATSRGGGTNTEAFF
TRBJ1-5 | TRBV27 | . | . | TGTGCCAGCAGTTTAGGGCAGACCAATCAGCCCCAGCATTTT | CASSLGQTNQPQHF
TRBJ2-1 | TRBV5-1 | TRBD2 | . | TGCGCCAGCAGCAATAGCGGGGGGACCCGTGTCTATGAGCAGTTCTTC | CASSNSGGTRVYEQFF
TRBJ2-6 | TRBV20-1 | . | . | TGCAGTGCTAGAGTCCCCGGGTTAGGCTCTGGGGCCAACGTCCTGACTTTC | CSARVPGLGSGANVLTF
TRBJ1-6 | TRBV7-2 | . | . | TGTGCCAGCAGCTTACCCTGGGGAAATTCACCCCTCCACTTT | CASSLPWGNSPLHF
TRBJ2-7 | TRBV27 | TRBD1 | few | TGTGCCAGCAGCGGTGGGACAGGCAACGAGCAGTACTTC | CASSGGTGNEQYF
TRBJ1-2 | TRBV6-6 | . | . | TGTGCCAGCACCCCCAGGGACTATGGCTACACCTTC | CASTPRDYGYTF
TRBJ1-5 | TRBV5-8 | . | . | TGTGCCAGCAGCCCGTTTGGAGCTCATAGCAATCAGCCCCAGCATTTT | CASSPFGAHSNQPQHF
TRBJ1-5 | TRBV4-3 | . | . | TGCGCCAGCAGCCAAGGGCCGGGCCGGGATGGGGTCGGGCAGCCCCAGCATTTT | CASSQGPGRDGVGQPQHF
TRBJ2-7 | TRBV6-5 | TRBD1 | few | TGTGCCAGCAGTTACCGGGACAGAGTATACGAGCAGTACTTC | CASSYRDRVYEQYF
TRBJ1-2 | TRBV20-1 | . | few | TGCAGTGCTAGAGATCCTCAACAGGGCTATGGCTACACCTTC | CSARDPQQGYGYTF
TRBJ1-2 | TRBV7-9 | . | . | TGTGCCGGACAAGTAACTAACTATGGCTACACCTTC | CAGQVTNYGYTF
TRBJ2-2 | TRBV30 | TRBD1 | . | TGTGCCTGGACGGGACAGGGTAACACCGGGGAGCTGTTTTTT | CAWTGQGNTGELFF
TRBJ2-5 | TRBV12-3/TRBV12-4 | TRBD2 | . | TGTGCCAGCAATCCGAGCGGGGGATCCCAAGAGACCCAGTACTTC | CASNPSGGSQETQYF
TRBJ2-5 | TRBV29-1 | TRBD2 | many | TGCAGCGTTGACGGGGTACAGGCCGGGAGGGAGACCCAGTACTTC | CSVDGVQAGRETQYF
TRBJ2-3 | TRBV6-1 | . | few | TGTGCCAGCAGAAAGACCGGGACTCGGATAGATACGCAGTATTTT | CASRKTGTRIDTQYF
TRBJ1-4 | TRBV7-9 | . | . | TGTGCCAGCAGCTTTGGGGGGGCTAATGAAAAACTGTTTTTT | CASSFGGANEKLFF
TRBJ2-3 | TRBV20-1 | . | . | TGCAGTGCCACCGGGGCTTCTGATACGCAGTATTTT | CSATGASDTQYF
TRBJ2-2 | TRBV6-1 | . | . | TGTGCCAGCAGTACCCCCGCGGAGGGGAACACCGGGGAGCTGTTTTTT | CASSTPAEGNTGELFF
TRBJ1-5 | TRBV19 | TRBD1 | . | TGTGCCAGTAGTGGACAGGGCGTCTATAGCAATCAGCCCCAGCATTTT | CASSGQGVYSNQPQHF
TRBJ2-7 | TRBV9 | . | many | TGTGCCAGCAGCGTAACCAGCGGGCCCCAAGGGGAGCAGTACTTC | CASSVTSGPQGEQYF
TRBJ1-6 | TRBV4-2 | . | . | TGTGCCATCGGCCCTGGGCCCCGCTCACCCCTCCACTTT | CAIGPGPRSPLHF
TRBJ2-1 | TRBV18 | . | few | TGTGCCAGCTCACCACTCCAGGGGTATGACAATGAGCAGTTCTTC | CASSPLQGYDNEQFF
TRBJ1-1 | TRBV7-9 | . | . | TGTGCCAGCAGCTCACAGGGCCGCGACACTGAAGCTTTCTTT | CASSSQGRDTEAFF
TRBJ1-1 | TRBV19 | . | few | TGTGCCAGTAGTACCGGGGTAGAAGCTTTCTTT | CASSTGVEAFF
TRBJ2-2 | TRBV7-9 | . | few | TGTGCCAGCAGACCGGATATAGGGGGGGCCGGGGAGCTGTTTTTT | CASRPDIGGAGELFF
TRBJ2-7 | TRBV9 | . | many | TGTGCCAGCAGCGTCCGGGACGTTGGTCCCTACGAGCAGTACTTC | CASSVRDVGPYEQYF
TRBJ1-2 | TRBV7-2 | . | few | TGTGCCAGCAGCTTAGACACCAGTTCTCTCCACTATGGCTACACCTTC | CASSLDTSSLHYGYTF
TRBJ1-5 | TRBV28 | . | . | TGTGCCAGCAGTTTACTACCGAACAATCAGCCCCAGCATTTT | CASSLLPNNQPQHF
TRBJ2-5 | TRBV5-4 | . | . | TGTGCCAGCAGTAAATATGGAGGTCAAGAGACCCAGTACTTC | CASSKYGGQETQYF
TRBJ2-3 | TRBV2 | . | many | TGTGCCAGCAGGACTAGCACAGATACGCAGTATTTT | CASRTSTDTQYF
TRBJ2-5 | TRBV11-2 | . | . | TGTGCCAGCAGCCCGCGGATACTTGTGGGCCAAGAGACCCAGTACTTC | CASSPRILVGQETQYF
TRBJ1-5 | TRBV9 | . | many | TGTGCCAGCAGTGACGGGAATCAGCCCCAGCATTTT | CASSDGNQPQHF
TRBJ2-1 | TRBV5-1 | . | few | TGCGCCAGCAGCTTGCAGGGGGGGAGGTACAATGAGCAGTTCTTC | CASSLQGGRYNEQFF
TRBJ2-5 | TRBV4-2 | TRBD1 | . | TGTGCCAGCAGCCAGGGGACAGGGGGTCAGTTAATGCAAGAGACCCAGTACTTC | CASSQGTGGQLMQETQYF
TRBJ1-1 | TRBV6-2/TRBV6-3 | . | few | TGTGCCAGCGGGATCTTGAACACTGAAGCTTTCTTT | CASGILNTEAFF
TRBJ1-5 | TRBV4-1 | TRBD1 | few | TGCGCCAGCAGCCAAGGCACAGGGGAGAGGATCAATCAGCCCCAGCATTTT | CASSQGTGERINQPQHF